This entry lists 18 T cell receptor beta chains sequenced from one sample in a study of cytomegalovirus exposure and HLA in healthy donors. Primers for the PCR totalled 60 Vbeta and 13 Jbeta. Libraries were prepared by immunoSEQ multiplex PCR; TCRdb keeps only in-frame clonotypes and omits some of them. Among approximately 200,000 clones listed, 74% were seen once. What was sequenced was PBMCs. All receptors derive from a woman in her thirties in good health and CMV-seropositive.

Points on this clone: Other DNA variants within this sample encode the same CDR3. In DNA, the CDR3 is TGTGCCAGCAGTTTAGCGGGGTCCTACGAGCAGTACTTC. Amino acid sequence: CASSLAGSYEQYF. V is TRBV28 and J is TRBJ2-7, with D perhaps TRBD2 (6 bases). Germline V CDR1 and CDR2: MDHEN, SYDVKM. V was cut by 2 bases and J by 1 base, with 6 bases left in between. The CDR3 consists of 13 residues.

As regards this clone: The sample contains more than one DNA sequence encoding this CDR3. The chain uses TRBV19 and TRBJ2-3, with TRBD2 identical over 8 bases. Germline V lookup: CDR1 LNHDA, CDR2 SQIVND (reference sequence). V dropped 3 bases and J dropped 5; count of bases not matched to a gene: 1. This CDR3 has 13 amino acids. The CDR3 nucleotides are TGTGCCAGTAGTATCCTAGCGGGAGATACGCAGTATTTT. It translates to CASSILAGDTQYF. The full variable domain, completed using reference TRBV19 and TRBJ2-3, is DGGITQSPKYLFRKEGQNVTLSCEQNLNHDAMYWYRQDPGQGLRLIYYSQIVNDFQKGDIAEGYSVSREKKESFPLTVTSAQKNPTAFYLCASSILAGDTQYFGPGTRLTVL.

This rearrangement joins TRBV28 to TRBJ2-1; a possible D gene is TRBD2 (5 bases). V lost 4 bases and J lost 10, with 20 bases in between. In germline, CDR1 is MDHEN, CDR2 SYDVKM. The length of the CDR3 is 15 residues. CDR3 in DNA: TGTGCCAGCAGTTCCCCACAGAGGGAACGACGGGAGCAGTTCTTC. This gives the protein CASSSPQRERREQFF.

In nucleotides, the CDR3 is TGCGCCAGCAGTCCGACTAGCGGGATAAACACAGATACGCAGTATTTT. This codes for CASSPTSGINTDTQYF. The V call is TRBV5-1, the J call TRBJ2-3, with TRBD2 matching over 11 bases. There are 16 residues in the CDR3. J lost 2 bases, V lost 5 bases, and 7 bases had no gene match. The germline V gene encodes CDR1 SGHRS and CDR2 YFSETQ.

The chain couples TRBV19 to TRBJ1-1; no clear D. The CDR3 has 14 amino acids. The germline V gene has CDR1 LNHDA and CDR2 SQIVND (reference sequence). V lost 6 bases to trimming and J lost 2 bases, with 13 bases between them. The DNA of the CDR3 is TGTGCCAGTAGGGAAAGGAGGGTCAACACTGAAGCTTTCTTT. Protein: CASRERRVNTEAFF.

The chain couples TRBV5-1 to TRBJ2-7, with TRBD1 identical over 8 bases. J was trimmed by 1 base and V by 6 bases; bases with no gene match: 9. The CDR3 loop spans 15 amino acids. Germline CDR1 and CDR2: SGHRS and YFSETQ. CDR3 sequence reads: CASKWGQAFSYEQYF. Written as DNA, the CDR3 is TGCGCCAGCAAGTGGGGACAGGCATTTTCCTACGAGCAGTACTTC.

V usage is TRBV19 and J usage is TRBJ2-7; TRBD2 matches at 12 bases. The CDR3 totals 20 residues. Germline CDR1 LNHDA, CDR2 SQIVND (reference sequence). Unmatched junction bases numbered 14, after V lost 2 bases and J lost 0 bases. In DNA, the CDR3 is TGTGCCAGTAGTATACTCGGTCGACTAGCGGGAGACCACACCTCCTACGAGCAGTACTTC. Residues: CASSILGRLAGDHTSYEQYF.

The CDR3 loop reads CASSPHTRSDTQYF. The CDR3 DNA reads TGTGCCAGCAGCCCACATACTAGGTCAGATACGCAGTATTTT. The chain combines TRBV6-1 with TRBJ2-3; D may be TRBD2 (5 bases). CDR1 MNHNS and CDR2 SASEGT come from the germline V gene. This CDR3 is 14 amino acids long. V gave up 6 bases and J gave up 4 bases, with 14 bases separating them.

The rearrangement links TRBV6-4 to TRBJ2-1, with 8 nucleotides matching TRBD2. CDR1 MRHNA and CDR2 SNTAGT come from the germline V gene. The CDR3 covers 18 residues. With 3 bases clipped from V and 8 bases from J, the junction kept 18 bases outside the gene matches. For the CDR3, the DNA is TGTGCCAGCAGTGAAGTGGGACTAGGCAGTGTACAATCAGATGAGCAGTTCTTC. It specifies CASSEVGLGSVQSDEQFF.

This clone showed up just once. This chain links TRBV6-5 with TRBJ2-7; 7 nucleotides align to TRBD1. Germline loops: CDR1 MNHEY, CDR2 SVGAGI. The CDR3 contains 14 residues. J lost 7 bases, V lost 8 bases, and 14 bases had no gene match. CDR3: CASGRFRQGWEQYF. DNA for the CDR3: TGTGCCAGCGGACGTTTCAGACAGGGATGGGAGCAGTACTTC.

The rearrangement links TRBV7-9 to TRBJ1-5; maybe TRBD1 (5 bases). CDR1 is SEHNR, CDR2 FQNEAQ, per germline (reference sequence). The V end was cut by 1 base, the J end by 3 bases, with 10 bases between. The CDR3 is 15 amino acids. This CDR3 is CASSLGQGINQPQHF. Written as DNA, the CDR3 is TGTGCCAGCAGCTTAGGGCAGGGAATCAATCAGCCCCAGCATTTT. The entire variable domain, with the rest obtained from reference TRBV7-9 and TRBJ1-5, is as follows: DTGVSQNPRHKITKRGQNVTFRCDPISEHNRLYWYRQTLGQGPEFLTYFQNEAQLEKSRLLSDRFSAERPKGSFSTLEIQRTEQGDSAMYLCASSLGQGINQPQHFGDGTRLSIL.

The chain links TRBV5-6 to TRBJ2-1; TRBD2 agrees at 10 bases. V shed 3 bases, J shed 0 bases, and the junction held 3 bases outside the gene matches. Germline assignment: CDR1 SGHDT and CDR2 YYEEEE. CDR3 length: 16 residues. CDR3 DNA: TGTGCCAGCAGCTCCCGACTAGCGGGCTCCTACAATGAGCAGTTCTTC. Residues: CASSSRLAGSYNEQFF. The complete variable domain, with remaining parts taken from reference TRBV5-6 and TRBJ2-1, reads DAGVTQSPTHLIKTRGQQVTLRCSPKSGHDTVSWYQQALGQGPQFIFQYYEEEERQRGNFPDRFSGHQFPNYSSELNVNALLLGDSALYLCASSSRLAGSYNEQFFGPGTRLTVL.

This clone was seen only a few times. The chain uses TRBV27 and TRBJ2-1, with 7 bases fitting TRBD1. V dropped 5 bases and J dropped 2; count of bases not matched to a gene: 6. Germline CDR1 MNHEY, CDR2 SMNVEV (reference sequence). The length of the CDR3 is 15 residues. The CDR3 loop is CASSLSGTAYNEQFF. CDR3 bases: TGTGCCAGCAGTCTCTCCGGGACAGCCTACAATGAGCAGTTCTTC.

The chain recombines TRBV10-1 with TRBJ2-5, with 16 bases that match TRBD2. Germline V CDR1 and CDR2: WNHNN, SYGVQD (reference sequence). The ends lost 4 bases at V and 5 bases at J; junction bases unmatched: 10. This CDR3 spans 18 amino acids. The chain's CDR3 is CASSVVGTSGRGGETQYF. In DNA form, the CDR3 reads TGCGCCAGCAGTGTAGTCGGGACTAGCGGGAGGGGGGGGGAGACCCAGTACTTC.

V usage is TRBV18 and J usage is TRBJ1-1; no reliable D call. The CDR3 extends over 14 amino acids. Trimming pared 3 bases from V and 4 bases from J, leaving 12 bases between. Germline V CDR1 and CDR2: KGHSH, LQKENI. The CDR3 reads CASSPVPRVTEAFF. In DNA form, the CDR3 reads TGTGCCAGCTCACCCGTCCCGAGGGTCACTGAAGCTTTCTTT.

A note on this clone: One end of the junction fails to match germline, which may point to a read error. The chain employs TRBV7-8 and TRBJ1-5; D gene ambiguous. Germline-derived CDR1 and CDR2 are SGHVS and FQNEAQ. This CDR3 spans 15 amino acids. The CDR3 spells CASSLLSGSSQPQHF. The CDR3 region has the DNA TGTGCCAGCAGCCTACTCTCCGGGAGCAGTCAGCCCCAGCATTTT.

This clone was counted between two and nine times. This sequence joins TRBV28 and TRBJ2-5; 11 bases are shared with TRBD2. Judging by the DNA end, TRBJ2-7 fits better; the J call may be wrong. The CDR3 totals 15 residues. In germline, CDR1 is MDHEN, CDR2 SYDVKM. The CDR3 DNA reads as TGTGCCAGCAGCTATGGGACTAGCGGACTATACGAGCAGTACTTC. Translated, it gives CASSYGTSGLYEQYF.

The table lists this clone with a few counts. This chain uses TRBV7-2 with TRBJ2-1; TRBD2 might be the D (5 bases). V lost 2 bases, J lost 7 bases, and 9 bases lay in between. Germline V gives CDR1 SGHTA, CDR2 FQGNSA. This CDR3 is 13 amino acids long. As DNA, the CDR3 is TGTGCCAGCAGCTTAAAGAGGGAGAATGAGCAGTTCTTC. This codes for CASSLKRENEQFF.